A single sample gave rise to the 25 T cell receptor beta chains below, sequenced in a study of cytomegalovirus exposure and HLA in healthy donors. Use of 60 Vbeta and 13 Jbeta primers characterized the PCR. Assay used: immunoSEQ multiplex PCR; TCRdb lists only in-frame clones, some missing. The table records 150,000 to 200,000 clones, 81% of them present only once. Sequenced sample: PBMCs. The receptors were gathered from a man aged 18 to 35 in good health and CMV-seronegative.

This rearrangement joins TRBV28 to TRBJ1-1; perhaps TRBD1 as D (6 bases). Trimming took 6 bases from V and 7 from J, leaving 9 bases between them. The germline CDR1 and CDR2 sequences are MDHEN and SYDVKM. The CDR3 is 11 amino acids. The CDR3 region is CASSRRGEAFF. Here the CDR3 DNA reads TGTGCCAGCAGCCGCAGGGGTGAAGCTTTCTTT.

This chain joins TRBV2 and TRBJ1-1; D is possibly TRBD1 (6 bases). This CDR3 has 11 amino acids. V lost 5 bases and J lost 10, with 11 bases in between. CDR1 is SNHLY, CDR2 FYNNEI, per germline. Written as DNA, the CDR3 is TGTGCCAGCAGTCCGGACAGTTCAGCTTTCTTT. Its translation: CASSPDSSAFF.

The chain is built from TRBV7-2 and TRBJ1-2, with 7 bases matching TRBD1. This CDR3 region has 15 residues. The germline CDR1 and CDR2 sequences are SGHTA and FQGNSA. Trimming removed 1 base from V and 8 bases from J; junction bases left unmatched: 10. The CDR3 sequence is CASSLERQGQGGYTF. CDR3 bases: TGTGCCAGCAGCTTAGAACGACAGGGACAAGGAGGCTACACCTTC.

The rearrangement links TRBV5-1 to TRBJ1-1; 12 bases line up with TRBD1. Germline lookup yields CDR1 SGHRS and CDR2 YFSETQ. Germline trimming cut 4 bases from V and 3 bases from J; bases unmatched to any gene: 7. The CDR3 extends over 16 amino acids. The CDR3 DNA reads as TGCGCCAGCAGCCCGGGGACAGGGGGCTATCACACTGAAGCTTTCTTT. Encoded protein: CASSPGTGGYHTEAFF. The entire variable domain, with the rest obtained from reference TRBV5-1 and TRBJ1-1, is as follows: KAGVTQTPRYLIKTRGQQVTLSCSPISGHRSVSWYQQTPGQGLQFLFEYFSETQRNKGNFPGRFSGRQFSNSRSEMNVSTLELGDSALYLCASSPGTGGYHTEAFFGQGTRLTVV.

This chain connects TRBV4-3 to TRBJ2-1, with unresolved D. The CDR3 consists of 13 residues. V was trimmed by 3 bases and J by 5 bases, leaving 8 bases between them. Looked up from germline, CDR1 is LGHNA and CDR2 is YSLEER. As DNA, the CDR3 is TGCGCCAGCAGCCAGGTGGTAGACAATGAGCAGTTCTTC. Protein: CASSQVVDNEQFF.

CDR3 nucleotides: TGTGCCAGCAGTGGCCGGGGGGCCTACCCTTGGTACACAGATACGCAGTATTTT. This sequence encodes CASSGRGAYPWYTDTQYF. The chain is built from TRBV6-1 and TRBJ2-3; D might be TRBD2 (7 bases). Trimming shortened V by 4 bases and J by 2 bases, and 22 bases separated the two germline ends. This CDR3 comprises 18 residues. The germline V gene encodes CDR1 MNHNS and CDR2 SASEGT.

The rearrangement joins TRBV29-1 to TRBJ1-2; no clear D gene. Germline V lookup: CDR1 SQVTM, CDR2 ANQGSEA. This CDR3 is built from 12 residues. The V end was cut by 5 bases, the J end by 7 bases, with 14 bases between. The CDR3 DNA reads as TGCAGCGTTTATTGGCGGTCCGGTGGCTACACCTTC. The encoded protein is CSVYWRSGGYTF.

The V call is TRBV5-6, the J call TRBJ1-6; the D gene is possibly TRBD1 (5 bases). V dropped 1 base and J dropped 7 bases, with 12 bases sitting between them. Germline V gives CDR1 SGHDT, CDR2 YYEEEE. The CDR3 covers 15 residues. CDR3: CASSLSTGTNSPLHF. CDR3 DNA sequence: TGTGCCAGCAGCTTGTCCACAGGAACAAATTCACCCCTCCACTTT.

The V and J genes are TRBV19 and TRBJ1-3; no clear D. The CDR3 loop spans 14 amino acids. Germline CDR1 is LNHDA and CDR2 is SQIVND (reference sequence). V was cut by 5 bases and J by 0 bases, with 8 bases left in between. The CDR3 loop is CASSSGFSGNTIYF. In nucleotides, the CDR3 is TGTGCCAGTAGTTCCGGTTTCTCTGGAAACACCATATATTTT.

The J gene is TRBJ1-4, the V gene TRBV11-2; D is undetermined. Germline V gene sequence: CDR1 SGHAT, CDR2 FQNNGV. The V end was cut by 2 bases, the J end by 6 bases, with 10 bases between. The CDR3 totals 14 residues. The CDR3 loop reads CASSLRVEDEKLFF. The CDR3 coding sequence is TGTGCCAGCAGCTTACGGGTAGAGGATGAAAAACTGTTTTTT.

This clone turned up a few times. This rearrangement joins TRBV4-2 to TRBJ1-4; D is ambiguous. The CDR3 is 16 amino acids. Trimming shortened V by 0 bases and J by 4 bases, and 12 bases separated the two germline ends. In germline, CDR1 is LGHNA, CDR2 YNFKEQ. The CDR3 loop is CASSQEVGRNNEKLFF. The CDR3 bases are TGTGCCAGCAGCCAAGAGGTGGGCAGGAATAATGAAAAACTGTTTTTT.

This clone was detected only once. V and J are TRBV7-8 and TRBJ1-1, with 9 positions matching TRBD1. Germline-derived CDR1 and CDR2 are SGHVS and FQNEAQ. Unmatched junction bases numbered 4, after V lost 2 bases and J lost 0 bases. The CDR3 runs 16 residues. The CDR3 region is CASSLWDRALNTEAFF. DNA for the CDR3: TGTGCCAGCAGCTTATGGGACAGGGCATTGAACACTGAAGCTTTCTTT.

Turning to this clone: Germline and junction disagree at one end, which may indicate a read error. This chain connects TRBV28 to TRBJ1-2; D may be TRBD1 (5 bases). The V gene's germline CDR1 is MDHEN and CDR2 SYDVKM. This CDR3 comprises 14 residues. CDR3 nucleotides: TGTGCCAGCAGTTCAGGGCTACCTAACTATAGCTACACCTTC. It yields the protein CASSSGLPNYSYTF.

This clone was seen more than once but under ten times. The chain recombines TRBV5-4 with TRBJ1-2, with 12 bases lining up with TRBD1. Trimming took 4 bases from V and 8 from J; bases not matched to a gene: 9. There are 15 residues in the CDR3. Germline lookup yields CDR1 SGHNT and CDR2 YYREEE (reference sequence). The CDR3 DNA reads TGTGCCAGCAGCACCGCGGGACAGGGGGCCACAGGCTACACCTTC. This sequence encodes CASSTAGQGATGYTF.

This sequence joins TRBV10-3 and TRBJ2-1; 12 nucleotides agree with TRBD2. V trimming: 4 bases; J trimming: 6 bases; junction bases outside the gene matches: 7. The CDR3 length is 16 residues. Per the germline V gene, CDR1 is ENHRY and CDR2 is SYGVKD. The CDR3 DNA reads TGTGCCATCAGTGGGGCTAGCGGGGGGGGTGGCAATGAGCAGTTCTTC. The encoded protein is CAISGASGGGGNEQFF.

The CDR3 here is CASSIRSGTTDTQYF. CDR3 nucleotides: TGCGCCAGCAGCATACGTAGCGGAACCACAGATACGCAGTATTTT. The J gene is TRBJ2-3, the V gene TRBV5-1; a possible D gene is TRBD2 (6 bases). Per the germline V gene, CDR1 is SGHRS and CDR2 is YFSETQ. Trimming left V 4 bases short and J 2 bases short, with 14 bases between. The CDR3 sequence is 15 residues long. Together with reference TRBV5-1 and TRBJ2-3, the CDR3 gives the full variable domain: KAGVTQTPRYLIKTRGQQVTLSCSPISGHRSVSWYQQTPGQGLQFLFEYFSETQRNKGNFPGRFSGRQFSNSRSEMNVSTLELGDSALYLCASSIRSGTTDTQYFGPGTRLTVL.

The CDR3 sequence: CASSSGQGETNSPLHF. CDR3 nucleotides: TGCGCCAGCAGTTCCGGACAGGGGGAGACTAATTCACCCCTCCACTTT. V gene TRBV5-1 combines with J gene TRBJ1-6, with TRBD1 matching 10 bases. The length of the CDR3 is 16 residues. Looked up from germline, CDR1 is SGHRS and CDR2 is YFSETQ. V lost 5 bases, J lost 6 bases, and 8 bases stayed unmatched.

In regard to this clone: One end of the junction is discordant with germline, which a read error may explain. The chain joins TRBV7-7 to TRBJ2-7; D is ambiguous. Germline CDR1 and CDR2: SSHAT and FNYEAQ (reference sequence). This CDR3 has 15 residues. The chain's CDR3 is CASSSSPGSSYEQYF. The CDR3 region has the DNA TGTGCTAGCAGCTCCAGCCCAGGCTCCTCCTACGAGCAGTACTTC.

This chain uses TRBV6-5 with TRBJ2-5; 9 nucleotides match TRBD2. The closer fit of TRBJ2-7 to the DNA end suggests the J call may be wrong. The CDR3 totals 14 residues. Germline CDR1 MNHEY, CDR2 SVGAGI. CDR3: CASSPAGGVYEQYF. The CDR3 DNA follows: TGTGCCAGCAGCCCTGCGGGGGGGGTCTACGAGCAGTACTTC.

The chain is built from TRBV11-2 and TRBJ1-1; D call uncertain. The CDR3 spans 18 residues. Germline values: CDR1 SGHAT, CDR2 FQNNGV. V lost 2 bases to trimming and J lost 4 bases, with 23 bases between them. CDR3 DNA sequence: TGTGCCAGCAGCTTATTCCGACGAGGGATGGTTGTTCGCACTGAAGCTTTCTTT. Its protein product is CASSLFRRGMVVRTEAFF.

The chain carries TRBV6-5 and TRBJ1-6, with unresolved D. The germline V and J ends were trimmed by 3 bases and 0 bases, with 9 bases remaining between them. The CDR3 has 16 amino acids. Looked up from germline, CDR1 is MNHEY and CDR2 is SVGAGI. DNA for the CDR3: TGTGCCAGCAGTTATTTGGGGAGCTCCTATAATTCACCCCTCCACTTT. This encodes CASSYLGSSYNSPLHF.

CDR3: CASSLVPGQGNGELFF. As DNA, the CDR3 is TGTGCCAGCAGCTTGGTACCGGGACAGGGAAACGGGGAGCTGTTTTTT. The rearrangement uses TRBV7-6 and TRBJ2-2; 9 bases align to TRBD1. The germline CDR1 and CDR2 sequences are SGHVS and FNYEAQ. The CDR3 runs 16 residues. After removal of 3 bases from V and 7 bases from J, the junction contained 9 bases not matched to a gene.

V gene TRBV5-1 combines with J gene TRBJ2-2; D not resolved. The CDR3 totals 19 residues. Germline CDR1 is SGHRS and CDR2 is YFSETQ. V lost 3 bases and J 0 bases, leaving 21 bases between the germline ends. CDR3 protein: CASSWLGPVKGTNTGELFF. The CDR3, as DNA: TGCGCCAGCAGCTGGCTGGGCCCGGTCAAAGGCACGAACACCGGGGAGCTGTTTTTT.

The chain employs TRBV6-5 and TRBJ1-2; possibly TRBD1 for D (6 bases). The CDR3 is made up of 15 amino acids. The V end lost 5 bases, the J end lost 6 bases, and 19 bases lay between the germline ends. CDR1 is MNHEY, CDR2 SVGAGI, per germline. The DNA of the CDR3 is TGTGCCAGCAGTAACATCCGGGGGGGGGCAAATGGCTACACCTTC. It translates to CASSNIRGGANGYTF.

The V call is TRBV18, the J call TRBJ2-3, with no clear D. V lost 4 bases and J lost 3, with 8 bases in between. The length of the CDR3 is 13 residues. Germline V gives CDR1 KGHSH, CDR2 LQKENI. CDR3 residues: CASSLSVTDTQYF. CDR3 DNA: TGTGCCAGCTCACTCTCAGTAACAGATACGCAGTATTTT.